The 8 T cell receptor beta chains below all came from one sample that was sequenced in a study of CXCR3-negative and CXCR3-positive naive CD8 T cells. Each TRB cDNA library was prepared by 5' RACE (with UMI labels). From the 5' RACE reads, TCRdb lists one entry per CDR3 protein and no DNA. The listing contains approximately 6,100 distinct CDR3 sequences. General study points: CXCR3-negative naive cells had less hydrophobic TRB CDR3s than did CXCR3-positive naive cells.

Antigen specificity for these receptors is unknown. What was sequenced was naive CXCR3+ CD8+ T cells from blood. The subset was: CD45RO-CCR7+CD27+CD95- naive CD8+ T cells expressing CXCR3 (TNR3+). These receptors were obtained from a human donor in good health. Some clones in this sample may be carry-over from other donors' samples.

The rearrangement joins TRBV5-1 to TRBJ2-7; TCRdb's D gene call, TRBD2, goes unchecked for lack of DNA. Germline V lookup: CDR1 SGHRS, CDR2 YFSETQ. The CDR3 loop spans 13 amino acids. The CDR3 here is CASSLGGGYEQYF.

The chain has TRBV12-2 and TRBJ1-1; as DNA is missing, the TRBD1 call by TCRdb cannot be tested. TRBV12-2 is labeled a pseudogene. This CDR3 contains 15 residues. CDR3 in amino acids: CASRSSGRGGTEAFF.

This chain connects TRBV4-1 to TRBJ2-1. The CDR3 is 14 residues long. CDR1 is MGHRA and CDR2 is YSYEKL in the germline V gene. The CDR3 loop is CASSQGGDYNEQFF.

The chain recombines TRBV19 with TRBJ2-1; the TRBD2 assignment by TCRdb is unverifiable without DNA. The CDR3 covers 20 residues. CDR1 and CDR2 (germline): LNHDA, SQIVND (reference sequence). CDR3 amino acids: CASSTRQGLAGGPRVGLEFF.

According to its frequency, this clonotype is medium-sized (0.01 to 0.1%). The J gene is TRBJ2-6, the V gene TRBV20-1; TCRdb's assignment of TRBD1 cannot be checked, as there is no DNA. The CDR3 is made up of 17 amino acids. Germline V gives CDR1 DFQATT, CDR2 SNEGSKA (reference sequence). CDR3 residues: CSDLPGQGAPGANVLTF.

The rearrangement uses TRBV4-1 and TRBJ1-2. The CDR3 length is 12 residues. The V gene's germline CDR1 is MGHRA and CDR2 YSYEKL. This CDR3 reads CASSQGGDGYTF.

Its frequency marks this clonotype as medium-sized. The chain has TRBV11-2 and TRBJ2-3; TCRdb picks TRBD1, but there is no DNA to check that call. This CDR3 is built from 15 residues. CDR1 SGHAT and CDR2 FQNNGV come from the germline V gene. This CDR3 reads CASSGGGDPTDTQYF.

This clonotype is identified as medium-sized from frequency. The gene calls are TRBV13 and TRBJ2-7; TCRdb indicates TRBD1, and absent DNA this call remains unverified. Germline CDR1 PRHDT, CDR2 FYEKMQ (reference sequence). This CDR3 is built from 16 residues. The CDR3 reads CASSPPPAGLIHEQYF.